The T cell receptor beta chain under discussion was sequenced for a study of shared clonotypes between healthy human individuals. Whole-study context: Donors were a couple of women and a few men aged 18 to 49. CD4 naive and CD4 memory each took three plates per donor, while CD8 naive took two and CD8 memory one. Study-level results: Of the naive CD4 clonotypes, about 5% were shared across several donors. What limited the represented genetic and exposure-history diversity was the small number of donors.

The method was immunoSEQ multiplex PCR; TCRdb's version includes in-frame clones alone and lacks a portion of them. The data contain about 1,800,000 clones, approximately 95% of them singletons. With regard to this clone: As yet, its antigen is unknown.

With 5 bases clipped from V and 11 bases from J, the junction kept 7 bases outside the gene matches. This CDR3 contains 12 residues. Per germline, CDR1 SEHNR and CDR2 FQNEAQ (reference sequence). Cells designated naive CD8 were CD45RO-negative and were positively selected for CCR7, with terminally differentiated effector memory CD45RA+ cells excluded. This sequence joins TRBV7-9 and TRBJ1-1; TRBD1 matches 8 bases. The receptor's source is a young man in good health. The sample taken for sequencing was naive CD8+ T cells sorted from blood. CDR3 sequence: CASSPSWDRAFF. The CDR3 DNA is TGTGCCAGCAGCCCTAGCTGGGACAGGGCTTTCTTT.